This T cell receptor beta chain comes out of a study of T cells after yellow fever vaccination (dated 2019 in TCRdb). With regard to the full study: The SMART-Seq v4 Ultra Low Input RNA kit was used to prepare libraries from fractions with low cell numbers. Bulk TCR alpha and beta repertoires were sequenced longitudinally to track T-cell clones before and after primary and booster YFV17D yellow fever vaccination. Two healthy male donors made up the cohort, one aged 18 to 29 years and the other aged 30 to 40 years. Blood was drawn at multiple timepoints before and after primary and secondary immunization, with bulk PBMC replicates and cell subsets isolated.

The table lists this clonotype with a few counts. Its antigen has not been determined. There are no base qualities to consult, and no much larger clone falls within one base. The sample's treatment or condition label, in plain terms: live attenuated yellow fever vaccine strain. At each blood-draw timepoint, two biological replicates of bulk PBMCs were collected. A standard Ficoll-Paque protocol was used to isolate PBMCs from peripheral blood. RNA was extracted with TriZol from bulk PBMCs, CD4 and CD8 fractions, and dextramer-positive and dextramer-negative fractions. The paper as a whole reports these results and caveats: A small fraction of clonotypes showed up in both the CD4 and CD8 compartments, probably as a result of convergent recombination. Compared with the primary T-cell response, the secondary T-cell response was faster but weaker, reaching its peak on day 5 rather than on day 15. Computational filtering was needed because FACS-sorted repertoires could contain abundant contaminating clonotypes from the bulk population. Most clones expanded after primary vaccination were re-detected after the booster (around 96% of CD4 and 88% of CD8), suggesting broad memory maintenance. Because only a couple of donors were included in the study, the extent to which the findings can be generalized is limited.

The sequencing machine was an Illumina NovaSeq 6000. TCR cDNA was made using 5'RACE template switching, a step that added a universal primer site and unique molecular identifiers. Priming for cDNA synthesis came from both the TCR alpha and TCR beta constant segments. Library amplification involved two PCR steps, and the second step added sample barcodes and sequencing adapters. Libraries were sequenced on Illumina HiSeq 2500 (2x100 bp) or NovaSeq (2x150 bp). The study's processing was this. Reads were demultiplexed and collapsed into UMI consensus sequences with MIGEC, and V(D)J alignment was performed with MiXCR. Clonotypes responding to the vaccine were identified with edgeR on replicate PBMC samples, with the criteria of FDR below 0.01 and a log2 fold change above 5 up to day 15. Each bulk clonotype received a CD4 or CD8 identity based on whether the sequenced CD4 or CD8 repertoire contained that clonotype at higher abundance. In-frame beta chains were kept once TCRdb had trimmed the public reads at Q25 with fastp and called clones with MiXCR. When rows share a CDR3 protein, they turn into one entry using the most common DNA and genes. These V and J calls derive from TCRdb rather than the authors' analysis. This sample holds some 350,000 distinct CDR3 sequences; 3.5% to 4.5% were observed only once. The biggest ten clones account for 20% to 25% of the sample.

V is cut by 4 bases and J by 2 bases, and the space between the germline ends is 13 bases. CDR1 SGHRS and CDR2 YFSETQ were looked up in the germline V gene. Taken from cysteine to phenylalanine, the CDR3 has 14 residues. Of all the DNA, just the CDR3 is kept, 42 bases in frame from base 1. This chain is built from TRBV5-1 and TRBJ2-7, with the D call perhaps TRBD1 or TRBD2, each one matching 5 bases. The sequence was obtained from a man in his late teens or twenties who received the YFV17D yellow fever vaccine. This specimen consisted of PBMCs, obtained 5 days after the yellow fever booster vaccination. The encoded CDR3 is CASSQGPGAYEQYF. Read as DNA, the sequence is TGCGCCAGCAGCCAGGGACCTGGGGCCTACGAGCAGTACTTC.